The source of this T cell receptor (beta chain) is a study of OX40 agonist ivuxolimab in advanced cancers. Background on the study: It was ivuxolimab, an agonistic anti-OX40 (CD134) antibody, that patients were treated with. Study results and limitations: Low normalized T-cell clonal expansion also characterized some of the nonresponders. The specificity for antigen of the expanded peripheral T cells was not determined.

Trimming left V 4 bases short and J 6 bases short, with 13 bases between. The CDR3 is 14 residues long. Per germline, CDR1 MNHEY and CDR2 SMNVEV (reference sequence). This clone has only a few counts. Its antigen is unidentified. Blood got drawn at baseline, again on cycle 4 day 1, and then on cycle 7 day 1. Method: immunoSEQ multiplex PCR; TCRdb's copy keeps in-frame clones and lacks some. The table lists about 28,000 clones, 84% of them singletons. The source is an adult with an advanced solid tumor such as melanoma, head and neck, liver or kidney cancer. The genes are TRBV27 and TRBJ2-1; D not resolved. The sequencing used CD4+ or CD8+ T cells sorted from blood, collected in a trial of the OX40 agonist ivuxolimab. CDR3 DNA sequence: TGTGCCAGCAGTTCCGGATTAACGCGCAATGAGCAGTTCTTC. Protein product: CASSSGLTRNEQFF.